This is a list of T cell receptor beta chains from one sample in a study of T cells in Graves' hyperthyroidism and ophthalmopathy. MiXCR, run by TCRdb on the multiplex PCR reads, gives a single entry per CDR3 protein. The top ten hold around 19% of the sample, which has a few hundred thousand distinct CDR3 sequences, about 15% seen once. The sample was blood. The origin of the receptors is a woman in her twenties or thirties with Graves' ophthalmopathy. CDR3s include the opening cysteine and the closing phenylalanine or tryptophan. D genes are given only for firm matches. Rows may omit the clone size; those that give it use once, few, many or a size class.

v_call: TRBV2
d_call: NA
clone_size: many
j_call: TRBJ2-7
cdr3_nt: TGTGCCAGCATTAGAGACATTTCCTACGAGCAGTACTTC
cdr3_aa: CASIRDISYEQYF

v_call: TRBV3-1
d_call: TRBD2
clone_size: many
j_call: TRBJ2-5
cdr3_nt: TGTGCCAGCAGCCCCCGACTAGCGGGCCAAAAATGGCAAGAGACCCAGTACTTC
cdr3_aa: CASSPRLAGQKWQETQYF

v_call: TRBV7-9
d_call: NA
clone_size: NA
j_call: TRBJ1-1
cdr3_nt: TGTGCCAGCAGTACTGACGCGAACACTGAAGCTTTCTTT
cdr3_aa: CASSTDANTEAFF

v_call: TRBV7-9
d_call: NA
clone_size: many
j_call: TRBJ1-1
cdr3_nt: TGTGCCAGCAGCTTAGTAAAGGGTACTGAAGCTTTCTTT
cdr3_aa: CASSLVKGTEAFF

v_call: TRBV28
d_call: TRBD1
clone_size: many
j_call: TRBJ2-2
cdr3_nt: TGTGCCAGCAGTTCGTTTTACCCCCGGGACAGGGATTCTCAAGCGAACACCGGGGAGCTGTTTTTT
cdr3_aa: CASSSFYPRDRDSQANTGELFF

v_call: TRBV12-5
d_call: TRBD1
clone_size: many
j_call: TRBJ1-3
cdr3_nt: TGTGCTAGTGGTTTGGGCGAGCCAGGGACAGCCTCTGGAAACACCATATATTTT
cdr3_aa: CASGLGEPGTASGNTIYF

v_call: TRBV7-9
d_call: NA
clone_size: NA
j_call: TRBJ2-7
cdr3_nt: TGTGCCAGCAGCCCCTCGTTTGAAGGGTACGAGCAGTACTTC
cdr3_aa: CASSPSFEGYEQYF

v_call: TRBV6-1
d_call: NA
clone_size: many
j_call: TRBJ1-4
cdr3_nt: TGTGCCAGCAGTGGAGCCCTGGGGGAAAAACTGTTTTTT
cdr3_aa: CASSGALGEKLFF

v_call: TRBV12-3/TRBV12-4
d_call: TRBD1
clone_size: many
j_call: TRBJ2-7
cdr3_nt: TGTGCCAGCCATCGGACAGGGGGATCCGAGCAGTACTTC
cdr3_aa: CASHRTGGSEQYF

v_call: TRBV2
d_call: NA
clone_size: many
j_call: TRBJ2-5
cdr3_nt: TGTGCCAGCCGCCCGCGGGCGGCCCAAGAGACCCAGTACTTC
cdr3_aa: CASRPRAAQETQYF

v_call: TRBV4-2
d_call: NA
clone_size: many
j_call: TRBJ2-3
cdr3_nt: TGTGCCAGCAGCCAGTCACAGGGAGTGGCAGATACGCAGTATTTT
cdr3_aa: CASSQSQGVADTQYF

v_call: TRBV18
d_call: NA
clone_size: NA
j_call: TRBJ1-4
cdr3_nt: TGTGCCAGCTCACAATTGGGAGACTCGGGTGAAAAACTGTTTTTT
cdr3_aa: CASSQLGDSGEKLFF

v_call: TRBV5-1
d_call: TRBD1
clone_size: few
j_call: TRBJ1-6
cdr3_nt: TGCGCCAGCAGCTTGTTTCTGGGACAGGGTAATTCACCCCTCCACTTT
cdr3_aa: CASSLFLGQGNSPLHF

v_call: TRBV30
d_call: TRBD1
clone_size: many
j_call: TRBJ1-4
cdr3_nt: TGTGCCTGGAGGGGACAGAATGAAAAACTGTTTTTT
cdr3_aa: CAWRGQNEKLFF

v_call: TRBV20-1
d_call: NA
clone_size: many
j_call: TRBJ2-1
cdr3_nt: TGCAGTGCGAGGGCAGGTAGCTCCTACAATGAGCAGTTCTTC
cdr3_aa: CSARAGSSYNEQFF

v_call: TRBV6-4
d_call: TRBD1
clone_size: NA
j_call: TRBJ2-7
cdr3_nt: TGTGCCAGCAGTGAAGCGACAGGGGGCCCGTCCGAGGAGTACTTC
cdr3_aa: CASSEATGGPSEEYF

v_call: TRBV20-1
d_call: NA
clone_size: NA
j_call: TRBJ1-4
cdr3_nt: TGCAGTGCTACAGGGAGAGTTCCCTTAAATGAAAAACTGTTTTTT
cdr3_aa: CSATGRVPLNEKLFF

v_call: TRBV28
d_call: NA
clone_size: many
j_call: TRBJ2-7
cdr3_nt: TGTGCCAGCATGGGGGGCGTCTACGAGCAGTACTTC
cdr3_aa: CASMGGVYEQYF

v_call: TRBV11-3
d_call: TRBD1
clone_size: many
j_call: TRBJ1-1
cdr3_nt: TGTGCCAGCAGCGTACCAAGACAGGGGATGATGAACACTGAAGCTTTCTTT
cdr3_aa: CASSVPRQGMMNTEAFF

v_call: TRBV5-1
d_call: NA
clone_size: many
j_call: TRBJ1-1
cdr3_nt: TGCGCCAGCAGCCCACAGTTGGGCTACACTGAAGCTTTCTTT
cdr3_aa: CASSPQLGYTEAFF

v_call: TRBV6-2/TRBV6-3
d_call: TRBD1
clone_size: NA
j_call: TRBJ2-2
cdr3_nt: TGTGCCAGCAGACCTCTCCAATCCGGGACAGAGAACACCGGGGAGCTGTTTTTT
cdr3_aa: CASRPLQSGTENTGELFF

v_call: TRBV18
d_call: NA
clone_size: many
j_call: TRBJ2-1
cdr3_nt: TGTGCCAGCTCACCGCTTCCGCTGGGGACACTAGCAGAGTACAATGAGCAGTTCTTC
cdr3_aa: CASSPLPLGTLAEYNEQFF

v_call: TRBV3-1
d_call: TRBD1
clone_size: many
j_call: TRBJ2-1
cdr3_nt: TGTGCCAGCAGCCAAGACGTTATTTCTGCCGGGACAGGGGCGAACAATGAGCAGTTCTTC
cdr3_aa: CASSQDVISAGTGANNEQFF

v_call: TRBV20-1
d_call: NA
clone_size: many
j_call: TRBJ1-1
cdr3_nt: TGCAGTGCTATGAGGAGAGCAATGAACACTGAAGCTTTCTTT
cdr3_aa: CSAMRRAMNTEAFF

v_call: TRBV7-8
d_call: TRBD2
clone_size: many
j_call: TRBJ2-7
cdr3_nt: TGTGCCAGCAGCTCTTCGAGCGGGGGCACCTACGAGCAGTACTTC
cdr3_aa: CASSSSSGGTYEQYF

v_call: TRBV11-2
d_call: NA
clone_size: many
j_call: TRBJ2-5
cdr3_nt: TGTGCCAGCACCCCAGCCCGCGGGGAAGAGACCCAGTACTTC
cdr3_aa: CASTPARGEETQYF

v_call: TRBV12-3/TRBV12-4
d_call: NA
clone_size: NA
j_call: TRBJ1-1
cdr3_nt: TGTGCCAGCAGTTTGTTTGGCGGGCGGCGGGCTTTCTTT
cdr3_aa: CASSLFGGRRAFF

v_call: TRBV12-3/TRBV12-4
d_call: NA
clone_size: many
j_call: TRBJ2-3
cdr3_nt: TGTGCCAGCAGTCCAATCGGGGGGCTAAACACAGATACGCAGTATTTT
cdr3_aa: CASSPIGGLNTDTQYF

v_call: TRBV18
d_call: TRBD1
clone_size: once
j_call: TRBJ2-7
cdr3_nt: TGTGCCAGCTCACCGGGACAGGGTAAAAACGAGCAGTACTTC
cdr3_aa: CASSPGQGKNEQYF

v_call: TRBV20-1
d_call: TRBD2
clone_size: few
j_call: TRBJ2-1
cdr3_nt: TGCAGTGCTAGTCCTAGCGGGGGCTACAATGAGCAGTTCTTC
cdr3_aa: CSASPSGGYNEQFF

v_call: TRBV4-1
d_call: TRBD1
clone_size: NA
j_call: TRBJ1-5
cdr3_nt: TGCGCCAGCAGCCATCCCAGGCCCGGGACAGGGGGCCGAAATCAGCCCCAGCATTTT
cdr3_aa: CASSHPRPGTGGRNQPQHF

v_call: TRBV5-1
d_call: TRBD1
clone_size: many
j_call: TRBJ1-6
cdr3_nt: TGCGCCAGCAGCTTCGAGGGACAGGGCTACACGAGCGGTTCACCCCTCCACTTT
cdr3_aa: CASSFEGQGYTSGSPLHF

v_call: TRBV19
d_call: TRBD2
clone_size: many
j_call: TRBJ2-1
cdr3_nt: TGTGCCAGTACCAGCGCGGGGGGGGGGGACAATGAGCAGTTCTTC
cdr3_aa: CASTSAGGGDNEQFF

v_call: TRBV20-1
d_call: TRBD2
clone_size: many
j_call: TRBJ2-7
cdr3_nt: TGCAGTGCTAGAGACCCGGGACTAAACTCCTACGAGCAGTACTTC
cdr3_aa: CSARDPGLNSYEQYF

v_call: TRBV7-2
d_call: NA
clone_size: many
j_call: TRBJ2-5
cdr3_nt: TGTGCCAGCAGCTTAGGACATAGGGACGAGACCCAGTACTTC
cdr3_aa: CASSLGHRDETQYF

v_call: TRBV20-1
d_call: TRBD1
clone_size: many
j_call: TRBJ2-2
cdr3_nt: TGCAGTGCTAGAGTTGACAGGGCGACCGGGGAGCTGTTTTTT
cdr3_aa: CSARVDRATGELFF

v_call: TRBV4-1
d_call: NA
clone_size: many
j_call: TRBJ2-1
cdr3_nt: TGCGCCAGCAGCCAAGAGGGCTTTTCCTCCTACAATGAGCAGTTCTTC
cdr3_aa: CASSQEGFSSYNEQFF

v_call: TRBV7-2
d_call: NA
clone_size: many
j_call: TRBJ2-5
cdr3_nt: TGTGCCAGCAGCTTACTCAACACGGCAGAGACCCAGTACTTC
cdr3_aa: CASSLLNTAETQYF

v_call: TRBV7-9
d_call: NA
clone_size: many
j_call: TRBJ1-2
cdr3_nt: TGTGCCAGCAGTGAATTGGCCGGCAATTTAGGCTATGGCTACACCTTC
cdr3_aa: CASSELAGNLGYGYTF

v_call: TRBV11-2
d_call: NA
clone_size: many
j_call: TRBJ2-7
cdr3_nt: TGTGCCAGCAGCTTAGTAGTGCTAGCCCCTCCCGAGCAGTACTTC
cdr3_aa: CASSLVVLAPPEQYF

v_call: TRBV20-1
d_call: NA
clone_size: many
j_call: TRBJ1-5
cdr3_nt: TGCAGTGCTAGAGATTTTTCCAGGGCCGGTCAGCCCCAGCATTTT
cdr3_aa: CSARDFSRAGQPQHF

v_call: TRBV30
d_call: NA
clone_size: many
j_call: TRBJ2-7
cdr3_nt: TGTGCCTGGAGTAGGTTGGGCGAGCAGTACTTC
cdr3_aa: CAWSRLGEQYF

v_call: TRBV25-1
d_call: TRBD1
clone_size: NA
j_call: TRBJ1-1
cdr3_nt: TGTGCCAGCAGTGAACGGGACAGGGCGGCACCTGAAGCTCTCTTT
cdr3_aa: CASSERDRAAPEALF

v_call: TRBV11-2
d_call: NA
clone_size: many
j_call: TRBJ2-2
cdr3_nt: TGTGCCAGCAGCTTGGGCGGACCCACCGGGGAGCTGTTTTTT
cdr3_aa: CASSLGGPTGELFF

v_call: TRBV12-3/TRBV12-4
d_call: NA
clone_size: many
j_call: TRBJ2-7
cdr3_nt: TGTGCCAGCAGTTGGGGGTCCTCCTACGAGCAGTACTTC
cdr3_aa: CASSWGSSYEQYF

v_call: TRBV6-1
d_call: TRBD1
clone_size: many
j_call: TRBJ1-4
cdr3_nt: TGTGCCAGCAGTCCGAGGGACAGAGATTCAACTAATGAAAAACTGTTTTTT
cdr3_aa: CASSPRDRDSTNEKLFF